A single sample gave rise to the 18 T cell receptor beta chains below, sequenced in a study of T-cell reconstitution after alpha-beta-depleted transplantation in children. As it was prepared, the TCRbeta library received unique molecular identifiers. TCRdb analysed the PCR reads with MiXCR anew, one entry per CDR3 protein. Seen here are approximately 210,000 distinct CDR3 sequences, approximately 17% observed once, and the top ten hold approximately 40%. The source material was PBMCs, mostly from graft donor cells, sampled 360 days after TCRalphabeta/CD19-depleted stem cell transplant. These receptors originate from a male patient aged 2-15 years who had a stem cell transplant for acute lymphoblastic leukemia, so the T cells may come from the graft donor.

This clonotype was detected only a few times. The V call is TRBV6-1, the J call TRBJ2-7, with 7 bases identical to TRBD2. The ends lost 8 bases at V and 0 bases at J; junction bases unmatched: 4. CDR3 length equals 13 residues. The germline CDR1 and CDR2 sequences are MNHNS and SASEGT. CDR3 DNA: TGTGCCAGCGGGGAGGGCCCCTCCTACGAGCAGTACTTC. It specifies CASGEGPSYEQYF.

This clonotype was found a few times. The CDR3: CSARDGTGGSETQYF. DNA for the CDR3: TGCAGTGCTAGAGATGGGACGGGGGGTTCAGAGACCCAGTACTTC. The chain is built from TRBV20-1 and TRBJ2-5; TRBD2 agrees at 7 bases. After removal of 0 bases from V and 4 bases from J, the junction contained 8 bases not matched to a gene. Germline CDR1 DFQATT, CDR2 SNEGSKA (reference sequence). The CDR3 covers 15 residues.

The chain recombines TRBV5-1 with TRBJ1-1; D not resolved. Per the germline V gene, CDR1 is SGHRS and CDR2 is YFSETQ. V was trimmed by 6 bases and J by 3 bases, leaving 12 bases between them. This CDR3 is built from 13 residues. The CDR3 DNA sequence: TGCGCCAGCACTAATAGCGGGGACACTGAAGCTTTCTTT. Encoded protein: CASTNSGDTEAFF.

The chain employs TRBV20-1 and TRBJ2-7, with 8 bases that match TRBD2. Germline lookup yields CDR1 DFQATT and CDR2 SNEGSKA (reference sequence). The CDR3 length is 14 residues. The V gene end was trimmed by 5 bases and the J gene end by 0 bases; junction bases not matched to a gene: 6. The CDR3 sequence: CSAQAGATSYEQYF. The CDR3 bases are TGCAGTGCTCAAGCGGGGGCCACCTCCTACGAGCAGTACTTC.

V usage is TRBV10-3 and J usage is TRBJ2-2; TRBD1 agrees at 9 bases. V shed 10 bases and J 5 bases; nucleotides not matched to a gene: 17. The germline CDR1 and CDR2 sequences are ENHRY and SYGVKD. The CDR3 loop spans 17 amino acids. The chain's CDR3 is CATSQSSGTGYTGELFF. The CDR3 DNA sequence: TGTGCCACTTCGCAGTCCTCCGGGACAGGGTATACCGGGGAGCTGTTTTTT.

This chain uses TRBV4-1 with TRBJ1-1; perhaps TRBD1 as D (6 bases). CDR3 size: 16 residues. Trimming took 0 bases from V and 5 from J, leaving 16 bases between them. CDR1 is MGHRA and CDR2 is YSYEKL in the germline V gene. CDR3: CASSQDPARGATEAFF. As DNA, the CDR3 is TGCGCCAGCAGCCAAGATCCCGCCCGGGGGGCTACTGAAGCTTTCTTT.

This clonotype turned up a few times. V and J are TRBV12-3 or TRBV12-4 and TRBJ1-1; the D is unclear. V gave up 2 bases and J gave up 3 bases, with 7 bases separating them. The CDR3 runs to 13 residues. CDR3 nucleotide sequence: TGTGCCAGCAGTTTACTTAAGGACACTGAAGCTTTCTTT. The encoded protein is CASSLLKDTEAFF.

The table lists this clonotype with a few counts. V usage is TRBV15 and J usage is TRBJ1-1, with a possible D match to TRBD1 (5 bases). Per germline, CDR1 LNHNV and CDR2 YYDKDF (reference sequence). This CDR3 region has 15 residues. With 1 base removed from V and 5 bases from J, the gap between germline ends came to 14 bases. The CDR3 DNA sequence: TGTGCCACCAGCAGAGCTAAGGCGGGGGATACTGAAGCTTTCTTT. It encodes CATSRAKAGDTEAFF.

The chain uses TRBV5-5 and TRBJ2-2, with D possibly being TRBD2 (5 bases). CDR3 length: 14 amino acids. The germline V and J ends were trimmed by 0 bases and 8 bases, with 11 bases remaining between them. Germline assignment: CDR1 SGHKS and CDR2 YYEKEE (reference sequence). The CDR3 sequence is CASSLDRGIGELFF. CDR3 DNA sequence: TGTGCCAGCAGCTTGGATAGAGGGATAGGGGAGCTGTTTTTT.

The CDR3 reads CASSCHGTGDTGELFF. DNA of the CDR3: TGTGCCAGCAGCTGCCACGGGACAGGGGACACCGGGGAGCTGTTTTTT. This chain links TRBV5-5 with TRBJ2-2, with 10 bases that match TRBD1. V lost 3 bases and J lost 3; bases outside the gene matches: 5. CDR1 and CDR2 from the germline V gene are SGHKS and YYEKEE (reference sequence). This CDR3 contains 16 residues.

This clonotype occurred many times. CDR3 protein: CASSNRGGNTIYF. The CDR3 bases are TGTGCCAGCAGCAACCGGGGGGGAAACACCATATATTTT. The V and J genes are TRBV7-9 and TRBJ1-3, with D possibly TRBD1 on 5 matching bases. Trimming removed 5 bases from V and 4 bases from J, with 9 bases in between. The CDR3 totals 13 residues. Per germline, CDR1 SEHNR and CDR2 FQNEAQ (reference sequence). The entire variable domain, with the rest obtained from reference TRBV7-9 and TRBJ1-3, is as follows: DTGVSQNPRHKITKRGQNVTFRCDPISEHNRLYWYRQTLGQGPEFLTYFQNEAQLEKSRLLSDRFSAERPKGSFSTLEIQRTEQGDSAMYLCASSNRGGNTIYFGEGSWLTVV.

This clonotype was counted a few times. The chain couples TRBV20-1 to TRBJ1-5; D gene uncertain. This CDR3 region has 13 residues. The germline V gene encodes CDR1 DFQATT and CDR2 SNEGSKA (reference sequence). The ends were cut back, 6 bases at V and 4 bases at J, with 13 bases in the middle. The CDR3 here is CSALGPINQPQHF. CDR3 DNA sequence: TGCAGTGCCCTCGGACCGATAAATCAGCCCCAGCATTTT.

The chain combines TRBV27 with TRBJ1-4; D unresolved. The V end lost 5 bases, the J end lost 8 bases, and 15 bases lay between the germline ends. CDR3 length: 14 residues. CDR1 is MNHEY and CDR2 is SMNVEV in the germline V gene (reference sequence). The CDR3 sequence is CASSRALIGEKLFF. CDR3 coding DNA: TGTGCCAGCAGTAGGGCCTTAATAGGGGAAAAACTGTTTTTT.

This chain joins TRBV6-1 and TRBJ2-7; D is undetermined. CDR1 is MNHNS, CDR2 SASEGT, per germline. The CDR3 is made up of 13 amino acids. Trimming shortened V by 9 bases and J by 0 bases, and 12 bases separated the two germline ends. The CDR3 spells CASRGLYSYEQYF. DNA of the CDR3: TGTGCCAGTCGAGGCCTCTACTCCTACGAGCAGTACTTC.

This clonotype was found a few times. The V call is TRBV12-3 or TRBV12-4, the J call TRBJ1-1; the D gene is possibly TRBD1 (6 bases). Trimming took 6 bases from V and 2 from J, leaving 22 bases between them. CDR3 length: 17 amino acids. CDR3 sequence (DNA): TGTGCCAGCAGGACATTACAGGGTCGGAGGGGAAACACTGAAGCTTTCTTT. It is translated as CASRTLQGRRGNTEAFF.

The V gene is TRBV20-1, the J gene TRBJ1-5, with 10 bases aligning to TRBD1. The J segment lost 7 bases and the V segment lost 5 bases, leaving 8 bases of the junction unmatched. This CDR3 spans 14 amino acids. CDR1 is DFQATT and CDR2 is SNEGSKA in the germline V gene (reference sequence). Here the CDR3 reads CSAPRQGAFQPQHF. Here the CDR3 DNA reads TGCAGTGCTCCAAGACAGGGGGCCTTCCAGCCCCAGCATTTT.

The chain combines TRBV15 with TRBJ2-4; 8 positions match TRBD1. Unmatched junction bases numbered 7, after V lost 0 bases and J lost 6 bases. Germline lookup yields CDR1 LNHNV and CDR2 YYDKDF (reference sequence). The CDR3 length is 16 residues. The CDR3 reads CATSRDRGQVLNIQYF. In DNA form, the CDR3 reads TGTGCCACCAGCAGAGATAGGGGACAGGTCTTAAACATTCAGTACTTC.

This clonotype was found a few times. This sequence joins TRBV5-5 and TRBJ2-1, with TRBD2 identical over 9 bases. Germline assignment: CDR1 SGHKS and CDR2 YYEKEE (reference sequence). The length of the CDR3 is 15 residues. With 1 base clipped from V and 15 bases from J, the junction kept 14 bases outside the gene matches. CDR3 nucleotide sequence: TGTGCCAGCAGCTTGCCGATGCGGGGGGGCCCCCCCGGGTTCTTC. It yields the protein CASSLPMRGGPPGFF.